A single sample gave rise to the 17 T cell receptor beta chains below, sequenced in a study of T cells after yellow fever vaccination. TCRdb fed the 5' RACE reads into MiXCR, producing one record per CDR3 protein. This table holds 340,000 or so distinct CDR3 sequences, approximately 12% found once. The material sequenced was CD4+ T cells sorted from PBMCs, taken 15 days after the yellow fever booster vaccination. The receptors come from a man younger than 35 who received the YFV17D yellow fever vaccine.

This clonotype has only a few counts. The chain carries TRBV7-2 and TRBJ1-1; 8 nucleotides align to TRBD1. Germline trimming cut 2 bases from V and 10 bases from J; bases unmatched to any gene: 6. The CDR3 contains 13 residues. Germline CDR1 reads SGHTA; CDR2 reads FQGNSA. Here the CDR3 DNA reads TGTGCCAGCAGCTTATCGTGGACAGGGCCAGCTTTCTTT. Amino acid sequence: CASSLSWTGPAFF.

This chain joins TRBV30 and TRBJ2-7; 10 positions match TRBD2. This CDR3 spans 15 amino acids. J gave up 7 bases and V 2 bases, and 11 bases lay outside the gene matches. Germline V gene data show CDR1 as GTSNPN and CDR2 as SVGIG (reference sequence). CDR3 loop: CAWSFGLAGVGEQYF. The DNA for the CDR3 is TGTGCCTGGAGTTTTGGCCTAGCGGGGGTAGGGGAGCAGTACTTC. The full variable domain, rest sourced from reference TRBV30 and TRBJ2-7, is SQTIHQWPATLVQPVGSPLSLECTVEGTSNPNLYWYRQAAGRGLQLLFYSVGIGQISSEVPQNLSASRPQDRQFILSSKKLLLSDSGFYLCAWSFGLAGVGEQYFGPGTRLTVT.

This clonotype was observed at least ten times. The V gene is TRBV5-1, the J gene TRBJ1-1; D perhaps matches TRBD1 (5 bases). The V and J ends lost 3 bases and 1 base respectively, with 10 bases between them. CDR3 length: 14 amino acids. CDR1 is SGHRS, CDR2 YFSETQ, per germline. CDR3 bases: TGCGCCAGCAGCTCGGGGGGGTCGAACACTGAAGCTTTCTTT. This codes for CASSSGGSNTEAFF.

The CDR3 coding sequence is TGTGCCAGCTCACCTAGCTCCCCACAGGATACGCAGTATTTT. It encodes CASSPSSPQDTQYF. The chain joins TRBV18 to TRBJ2-3; D gene uncertain. The CDR3 extends over 14 amino acids. Germline-derived CDR1 and CDR2 are KGHSH and LQKENI. Trimming took 3 bases from V and 6 from J, leaving 13 bases between them.

This clonotype has more than one count but fewer than ten. The chain recombines TRBV27 with TRBJ1-1, with D tentatively TRBD1 (5 bases). Germline V gives CDR1 MNHEY, CDR2 SMNVEV (reference sequence). The length of the CDR3 is 15 residues. V shed 1 base and J shed 0 bases, with 9 bases lying between them. Written as DNA, the CDR3 is TGTGCCAGCAGTTTATTTGGGGCTTTGAACACTGAAGCTTTCTTT. Protein product: CASSLFGALNTEAFF.

V is TRBV6-5 and J is TRBJ1-2, with D unresolved. Germline loops: CDR1 MNHEY, CDR2 SVGAGI. Trimming stripped 0 bases from V and 4 bases from J, with 6 bases between. CDR3 length equals 13 residues. The CDR3 DNA reads TGTGCCAGCAGTTACTCGACTGTCTATGGCTACACCTTC. As protein: CASSYSTVYGYTF.

There are a few counts of this clonotype. The genes are TRBV6-5 and TRBJ2-5, with D possibly matching TRBD2 (5 bases). The CDR3 runs to 14 residues. CDR1 is MNHEY and CDR2 is SVGAGI in the germline V gene. The V end was cut by 2 bases, the J end by 4 bases, with 11 bases between. CDR3 in DNA: TGTGCCAGCAGTTACGGAGGAAAAGGAGAGACCCAGTACTTC. It codes for CASSYGGKGETQYF.

The rearrangement joins TRBV6-1 to TRBJ2-7; TRBD1 matches at 7 bases. The CDR3 runs 12 residues. Trimming at V came to 4 bases and at J to 5 bases, leaving 2 bases not matched to a gene. Germline values: CDR1 MNHNS, CDR2 SASEGT. CDR3 region: CASSGQGDEQYV. In nucleotides, the CDR3 is TGTGCCAGCAGTGGACAGGGCGACGAGCAGTACGTC.

Many counts were recorded for this clonotype. The gene calls are TRBV12-3 or TRBV12-4 and TRBJ1-3, with D unclear. CDR3 length: 13 amino acids. Trimming stripped 7 bases from V and 0 bases from J, with 7 bases between. In DNA, the CDR3 is TGTGCCAGCACCTTCCTCTCTGGAAACACCATATATTTT. Protein sequence: CASTFLSGNTIYF.

The rearrangement joins TRBV20-1 to TRBJ2-1; the match to TRBD2 covers 14 bases. The CDR3 has 15 residues. Trimming removed 5 bases from V and 6 bases from J; junction bases left unmatched: 6. CDR1 and CDR2 (germline): DFQATT, SNEGSKA (reference sequence). The CDR3 region is CSARPTSGGANEQFF. The CDR3 DNA sequence: TGCAGTGCTCGCCCGACTAGCGGGGGGGCCAATGAGCAGTTCTTC.

J is TRBJ1-5 and V is TRBV6-6, with D unresolved. Germline V gives CDR1 MNHNY, CDR2 SVGAGI (reference sequence). This CDR3 has 15 residues. V lost 3 bases and J lost 1, with 10 bases in between. The CDR3 reads CASSYIVDSNQPQHF. Written as DNA, the CDR3 is TGTGCCAGCAGTTATATCGTGGACAGCAATCAGCCCCAGCATTTT.

The rearrangement links TRBV9 to TRBJ1-1, with D tentatively TRBD1 (5 bases). The CDR3 extends over 15 amino acids. Trimming shortened V by 0 bases and J by 4 bases, and 13 bases separated the two germline ends. Germline CDR1 SGDLS, CDR2 YYNGEE. The CDR3: CASSVDRGAGTEAFF. The CDR3 DNA follows: TGTGCCAGCAGCGTAGATCGGGGCGCGGGCACTGAAGCTTTCTTT. Filled out from reference TRBV9 and TRBJ1-1, the complete variable domain reads DSGVTQTPKHLITATGQRVTLRCSPRSGDLSVYWYQQSLDQGLQFLIQYYNGEERAKGNILERFSAQQFPDLHSELNLSSLELGDSALYFCASSVDRGAGTEAFFGQGTRLTVV.

The chain uses TRBV6-6 and TRBJ2-5, with 7 bases identical to TRBD1. CDR3 length: 17 residues. Germline CDR1 reads MNHNY; CDR2 reads SVGAGI (reference sequence). V lost 5 bases to trimming and J lost 4 bases; unmatched junction nucleotides: 16. In nucleotides, the CDR3 is TGTGCCAGCAGTCCCAGCCCCGGACAGGAATCCCCAGAGACCCAGTACTTC. Protein sequence: CASSPSPGQESPETQYF.

The J gene is TRBJ2-2, the V gene TRBV7-2; the match to TRBD1 covers 8 bases. V was clipped by 5 bases and J by 6 bases; unmatched bases: 11. This CDR3 is 16 amino acids long. Germline V gene sequence: CDR1 SGHTA, CDR2 FQGNSA. The CDR3 nucleotides read TGTGCCAGCAGCCTACAAGACAGGGGTCCCTCCGGGGAGCTGTTTTTT. The encoded protein is CASSLQDRGPSGELFF. The whole variable domain, filled in from reference TRBV7-2 and TRBJ2-2, reads GAGVSQSPSNKVTEKGKDVELRCDPISGHTALYWYRQSLGQGLEFLIYFQGNSAPDKSGLPSDRFSAERTGGSVSTLTIQRTQQEDSAVYLCASSLQDRGPSGELFFGEGSRLTVL.

This chain uses TRBV6-2 or TRBV6-3 with TRBJ2-7; 9 nucleotides line up with TRBD1. V lost 6 bases to trimming and J lost 2 bases; unmatched junction nucleotides: 11. The length of the CDR3 is 16 residues. Germline V gene lookup returns CDR1 MNHEY and CDR2 SVGEGT. The CDR3 DNA is TGTGCCAGCAGCCGCCACGGACAGGGGCGAACCTACGAGCAGTACGTC. It codes for CASSRHGQGRTYEQYV.

This clonotype was observed at least ten times. This sequence joins TRBV6-1 and TRBJ1-3, with D uncertain. The V gene lost 4 bases and the J gene lost 0 bases, with 13 bases spanning the gap. The CDR3 is 16 residues long. Germline CDR1 MNHNS, CDR2 SASEGT. The DNA for the CDR3 is TGTGCCAGCAGTGCATTAATACCGATCTCTGGAAACACCATATATTTT. Amino acids: CASSALIPISGNTIYF.

A few counts support this clonotype. The rearrangement uses TRBV7-6 and TRBJ1-5, with 11 bases that match TRBD1. The CDR3 runs to 20 residues. After removal of 9 bases from V and 0 bases from J, the junction contained 19 bases not matched to a gene. From germline, CDR1 is SGHVS and CDR2 FNYEAQ. CDR3 nucleotide sequence: TGTGCCAGTAAACGCCGGGACAGGGGGGGGTATGCGTATAGCAATCAGCCCCAGCATTTT. Amino acid sequence: CASKRRDRGGYAYSNQPQHF.